The present T cell receptor (beta chain) was sequenced within a study of radiotherapy plus CTLA-4 blockade in lung cancer. Study-wide context: 15% to 20% of enrolled patients responded objectively, and approximately 30% had disease control.

With V trimmed by 1 base and J by 0 bases, 3 bases remained unmatched. The CDR3 runs to 15 residues. Clones were read by immunoSEQ multiplex PCR, and TCRdb kept only the in-frame ones, dropping some. The table lists fewer than 45,000 clones, roughly 85% of them singletons. The study treated chemo-refractory metastatic non-small-cell lung cancer patients with focal radiation plus ipilimumab CTLA-4 blockade. This sequence originates from a human donor with non-small cell lung cancer who had stable disease on radiotherapy plus ipilimumab. The specimen comprised peripheral blood, sampled from a patient treated with radiotherapy plus ipilimumab. The genes are TRBV5-3 and TRBJ2-7; 8 bases fit TRBD2. TRBV5-3 is placed among ORFs of uncertain function. The CDR3, as DNA: TGTGCCAGAAGCTTGAAGCGGGAGATCTCCTACGAGCAGTACTTC. Translating gives CARSLKREISYEQYF.